This T cell receptor (beta chain) was retrieved from a study of CD8 T cells in ankylosing spondylitis. This clonotype appeared a few times. Using its own MiXCR run on the 5' RACE reads, TCRdb lists one record per CDR3 protein. The data hold 35,000 to 50,000 distinct CDR3 sequences, with less than 4% observed a single time. The receptor comes from a male donor with ankylosing spondylitis or in good health (not recorded which). Source material: blood, either unsorted or a sorted T cell fraction (not recorded which).

The CDR3 bases are TGTGCCAGCAGCTTAATTATTAGCGGGAGAGGAGATCAGTACTTC. It specifies CASSLIISGRGDQYF. The chain links TRBV7-6 to TRBJ2-7, with TRBD2 matching over 9 bases. Losses at the gene ends were 2 bases for V and 10 bases for J; bases not matched to a gene: 12. Germline assignment: CDR1 SGHVS and CDR2 FNYEAQ. CDR3 length: 15 amino acids.